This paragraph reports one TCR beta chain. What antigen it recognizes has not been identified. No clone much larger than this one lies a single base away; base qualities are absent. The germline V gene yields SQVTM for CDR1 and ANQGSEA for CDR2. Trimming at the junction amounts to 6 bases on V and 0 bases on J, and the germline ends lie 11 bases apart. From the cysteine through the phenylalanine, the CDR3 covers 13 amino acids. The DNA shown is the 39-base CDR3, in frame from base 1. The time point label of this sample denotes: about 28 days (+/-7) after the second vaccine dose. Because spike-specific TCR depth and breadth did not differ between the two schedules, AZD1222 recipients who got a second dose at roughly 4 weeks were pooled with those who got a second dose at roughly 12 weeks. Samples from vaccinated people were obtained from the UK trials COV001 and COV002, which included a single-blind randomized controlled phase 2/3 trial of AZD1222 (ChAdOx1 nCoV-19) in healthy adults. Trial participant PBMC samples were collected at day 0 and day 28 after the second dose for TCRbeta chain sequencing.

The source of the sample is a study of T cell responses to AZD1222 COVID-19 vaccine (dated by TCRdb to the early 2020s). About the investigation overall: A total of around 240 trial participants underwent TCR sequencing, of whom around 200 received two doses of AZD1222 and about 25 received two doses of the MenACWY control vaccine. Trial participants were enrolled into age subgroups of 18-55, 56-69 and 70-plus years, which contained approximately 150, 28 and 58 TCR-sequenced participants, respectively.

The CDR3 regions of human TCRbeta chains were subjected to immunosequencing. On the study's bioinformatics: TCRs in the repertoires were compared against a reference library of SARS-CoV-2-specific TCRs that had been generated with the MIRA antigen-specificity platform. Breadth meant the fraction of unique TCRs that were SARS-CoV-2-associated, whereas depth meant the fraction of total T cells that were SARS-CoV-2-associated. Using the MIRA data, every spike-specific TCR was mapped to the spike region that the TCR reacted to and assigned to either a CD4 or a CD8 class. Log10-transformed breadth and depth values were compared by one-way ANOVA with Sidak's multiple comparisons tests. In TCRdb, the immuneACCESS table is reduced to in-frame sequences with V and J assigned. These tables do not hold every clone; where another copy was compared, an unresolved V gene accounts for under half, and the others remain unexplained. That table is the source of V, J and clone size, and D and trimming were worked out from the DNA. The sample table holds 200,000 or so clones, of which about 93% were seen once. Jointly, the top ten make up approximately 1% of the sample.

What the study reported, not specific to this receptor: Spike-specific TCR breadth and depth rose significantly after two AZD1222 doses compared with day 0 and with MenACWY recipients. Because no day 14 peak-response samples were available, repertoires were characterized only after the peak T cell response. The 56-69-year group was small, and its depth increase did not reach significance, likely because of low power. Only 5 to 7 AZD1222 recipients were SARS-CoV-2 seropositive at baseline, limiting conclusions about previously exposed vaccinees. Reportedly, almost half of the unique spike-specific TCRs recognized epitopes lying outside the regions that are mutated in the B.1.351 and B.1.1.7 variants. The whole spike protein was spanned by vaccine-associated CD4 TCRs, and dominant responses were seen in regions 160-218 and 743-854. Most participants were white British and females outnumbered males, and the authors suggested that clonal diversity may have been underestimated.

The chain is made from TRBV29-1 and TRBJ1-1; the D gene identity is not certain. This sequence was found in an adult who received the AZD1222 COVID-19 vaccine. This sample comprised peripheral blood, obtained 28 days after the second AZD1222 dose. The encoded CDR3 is CSVVSGVNTEAFF. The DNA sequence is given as TGCAGCGTCGTTTCGGGTGTGAACACTGAAGCTTTCTTT.